Below, 2 T cell receptor beta chains from the same sample are listed, as sequenced in a study of blood T cells in healthy people across ages. PCR was performed a second time for roughly 7 to 12 cycles using a sample-barcoded 5' primer and a J-beta primer mix. In TCRdb, the 5' RACE reads were re-called with MiXCR into one record per CDR3 protein. Here the sample spans fewer than 1,000,000 distinct CDR3 sequences, approximately 44% being singletons. The sample taken for sequencing was blood. Every receptor here comes from a man in his fifties or sixties in good health.

This chain connects TRBV2 to TRBJ2-7; tentatively, D is TRBD1 (6 bases). The germline V gene has CDR1 SNHLY and CDR2 FYNNEI. With 8 bases removed from V and 1 base from J, the gap between germline ends came to 9 bases. The CDR3 totals 12 residues. CDR3 DNA sequence: TGTGCCAGCGGGGACACTTCCTACGAGCAGTACTTC. Protein product: CASGDTSYEQYF.

The gene calls are TRBV18 and TRBJ2-7; D may be TRBD2 (6 bases). Germline lookup yields CDR1 KGHSH and CDR2 LQKENI. This CDR3 has 16 residues. V gave up 2 bases and J gave up 2 bases, with 16 bases separating them. CDR3: CASSPSRTNPTYEQYF. CDR3 DNA sequence: TGTGCCAGCTCACCATCCAGGACTAACCCGACCTACGAGCAGTACTTC. The entire variable domain, with the rest obtained from reference TRBV18 and TRBJ2-7, is as follows: NAGVMQNPRHLVRRRGQEARLRCSPMKGHSHVYWYRQLPEEGLKFMVYLQKENIIDESGMPKERFSAEFPKEGPSILRIQQVVRGDSAAYFCASSPSRTNPTYEQYFGPGTRLTVT.